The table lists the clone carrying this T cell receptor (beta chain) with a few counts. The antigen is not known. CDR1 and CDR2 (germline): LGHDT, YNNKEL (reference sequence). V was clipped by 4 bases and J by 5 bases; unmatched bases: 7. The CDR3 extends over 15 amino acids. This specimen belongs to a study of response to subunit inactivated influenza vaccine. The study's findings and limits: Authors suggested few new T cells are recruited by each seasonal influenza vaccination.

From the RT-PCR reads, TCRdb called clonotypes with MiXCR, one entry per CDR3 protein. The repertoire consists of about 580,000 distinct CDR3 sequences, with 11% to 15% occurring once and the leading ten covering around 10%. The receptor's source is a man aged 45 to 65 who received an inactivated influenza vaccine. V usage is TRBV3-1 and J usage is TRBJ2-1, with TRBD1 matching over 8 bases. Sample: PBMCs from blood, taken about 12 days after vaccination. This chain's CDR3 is CASSPLGQVNNEQFF. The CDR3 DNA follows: TGTGCCAGCAGCCCCTTGGGACAGGTAAACAATGAGCAGTTCTTC.